These 6 T cell receptor beta chains were all obtained from the same sample, sequenced in a study of blood T cell repertoires in COVID-19. Using immunoSEQ multiplex PCR, the repertoire was profiled, and TCRdb retains in-frame clones only, with some absent. Counted here are about 200,000 clones, approximately 80% occurring once; the ten biggest clones make up around 19%. The source material was peripheral blood. The receptors were sampled from a human donor in a cohort sampled during active COVID-19.

This clone was seen a single time. The V and J genes are TRBV7-9 and TRBJ1-6; D gene ambiguous. Trimming took 5 bases from V and 5 from J, leaving 13 bases between them. Looked up from germline, CDR1 is SEHNR and CDR2 is FQNEAQ (reference sequence). This CDR3 is built from 15 residues. CDR3 in amino acids: CASSPRWRDNSPLHF. The CDR3, as DNA: TGTGCCAGCAGCCCTCGGTGGCGGGATAATTCACCCCTCCACTTT.

The chain uses TRBV28 and TRBJ1-3; perhaps TRBD1 as D (6 bases). Germline V gives CDR1 MDHEN, CDR2 SYDVKM. The V end lost 4 bases, the J end lost 7 bases, and 11 bases lay between the germline ends. The CDR3 contains 13 residues. The CDR3 loop is CASSSTGLNTIYF. CDR3 nucleotides: TGTGCCAGCAGTTCCACAGGGCTCAACACCATATATTTT.

In nucleotides, the CDR3 is TGTGCCAGCAGTTTATGGGGACTGTACACCGGGGAGCTGTTTTTT. Translated, it gives CASSLWGLYTGELFF. V and J are TRBV28 and TRBJ2-2, with D perhaps matching TRBD2 (6 bases). The CDR3 contains 15 residues. Looked up from germline, CDR1 is MDHEN and CDR2 is SYDVKM. V lost 0 bases and J lost 3, with 8 bases in between.

This clone was observed a single time. J is TRBJ1-4 and V is TRBV5-1; D ambiguous. The CDR3 totals 17 residues. V lost 4 bases, J lost 4 bases, and 20 bases lay in between. CDR1 SGHRS and CDR2 YFSETQ come from the germline V gene. CDR3 residues: CASSLEPGRPFNEKLFF. CDR3 DNA: TGCGCCAGCAGCCTTGAGCCCGGCAGGCCCTTTAATGAAAAACTGTTTTTT.

The chain combines TRBV5-1 with TRBJ2-7; D perhaps matches TRBD2 (5 bases). Germline loops: CDR1 SGHRS, CDR2 YFSETQ. Trimming shortened V by 4 bases and J by 2 bases, and 19 bases separated the two germline ends. CDR3 size: 16 residues. The CDR3 is CASSPTIGRSAYEQYF. CDR3 bases: TGCGCCAGCAGCCCGACTATTGGTCGCTCCGCCTACGAGCAGTACTTC.

The CDR3 region is CASSSGGKGIGETQYF. The CDR3 nucleotides read TGCGCCAGCAGTTCAGGAGGGAAGGGGATCGGAGAGACCCAGTACTTC. The chain carries TRBV10-1 and TRBJ2-5; TRBD2 might be the D (6 bases). Trimming took off 5 bases at V and 4 bases at J, with 20 bases between the two ends. Germline loops: CDR1 WNHNN, CDR2 SYGVQD (reference sequence). CDR3 length: 16 amino acids.